This section outlines one T cell receptor (beta chain) sequence together with its context. The sample belongs to a study of blood T cell repertoires in COVID-19. About the study: The United States, Italy and Spain provided the acute and convalescent COVID-19 samples. T cells, B-cell-depleted T cells, or PBMCs provided the cDNA or gDNA that served as material.

This CDR3 contains 13 residues. Unmatched junction bases numbered 8, after V lost 6 bases and J lost 8 bases. Germline V lookup: CDR1 MNHEY, CDR2 SMNVEV (reference sequence). Source study methods: Counts of nucleated cells, estimated from reference gene primer amplification, were obtained. Only in-frame clones appear in the TCRdb table, and some are missing; sequencing was by immunoSEQ multiplex PCR. V and J calls and clone size are as listed in that table; D and trimming were resolved from the DNA. The repertoire includes under 130,000 clones, roughly 90% of them detected once, and about a sixth sits in the top ten.

This chain uses TRBV27 with TRBJ1-1; 8 bases fit TRBD1. The TCR comes from a woman older than 75 in a cohort sampled during active COVID-19. Sample: peripheral blood. As DNA, the CDR3 is TGTGCCAGCAGCCTAAGACAGGGGCTCGAAGCTTTCTTT. The encoded protein is CASSLRQGLEAFF.